The sequence of this T cell receptor beta chain was determined in a study of shared clonotypes between healthy human individuals. Study-level findings and limits: Though the depth was large, rarefaction showed that sorted-subset sequencing was incomplete. Generation probability values for non-shared clonotypes were lower than those for clonotypes shared by all four donors.

TCRdb keeps only in-frame clones here, not all; method: immunoSEQ multiplex PCR. The table lists about 2.3 million clones, around 92% of them singletons. Trimming left V 0 bases short and J 6 bases short, with 11 bases between. Germline V gives CDR1 MNHEY, CDR2 SVGAGI. The CDR3 runs to 15 residues. Both subsets, CD45RA+ naive and CD45RA-negative memory, were split from the CD4+ cells. Turning to this clone: Its target is unknown.

This receptor was taken from a man between 18 and 35 years old in good health. Some clones in this sample may be carry-over from other donors' samples. The sample was naive CD4+ T cells from PBMCs. Sample subset: CD45RA+ positively selected. The rearrangement uses TRBV6-5 and TRBJ2-2, with a weak D call TRBD2 (5 bases). Written as DNA, the CDR3 is TGTGCCAGCAGTTACTCCTGGACTCGGCCCGGGGAGCTGTTTTTT. Its protein product is CASSYSWTRPGELFF.